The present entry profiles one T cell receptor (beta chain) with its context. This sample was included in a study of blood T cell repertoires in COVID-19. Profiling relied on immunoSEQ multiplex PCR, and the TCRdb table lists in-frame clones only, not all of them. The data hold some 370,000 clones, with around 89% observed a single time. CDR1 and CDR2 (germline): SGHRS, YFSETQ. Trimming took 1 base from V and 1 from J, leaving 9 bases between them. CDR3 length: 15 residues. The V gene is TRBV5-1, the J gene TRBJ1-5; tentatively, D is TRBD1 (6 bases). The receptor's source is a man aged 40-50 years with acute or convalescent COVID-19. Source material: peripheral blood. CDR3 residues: CASSLSGTSNQPQHF. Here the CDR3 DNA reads TGCGCCAGCAGCTTGTCGGGGACAAGCAATCAGCCCCAGCATTTT.